This TCR beta chain was sequenced during a study of blood T cell repertoires in COVID-19 (dated by TCRdb to 2018 to 2021). Some background on the complete study: The collaborator samples originated in the United States, Italy and Spain and spanned the acute and convalescent phases of COVID-19. The material from the prospective study consisted of cDNA or gDNA derived from T cells, B-cell-depleted T cells, or PBMCs. The dataset comprised deeply sampled blood TCRbeta repertoires from subjects exposed to, actively infected with, or recovered from COVID-19. The repertoires were released in a freely available public database intended as a resource for research on the immune response to SARS-CoV-2. Samples came from the ongoing ImmuneRACE study (first 160 participants) plus 1,254 subjects from 6 global collaborators. Sample metadata almost always included a de-identified subject ID, COVID-19 status, age in years and sex. Where available, HLA class I and class II types were taken from metadata supplied by the sample provider and were not determined by assay-based typing. Beyond this particular receptor, the publication reports: Clinical and demographic metadata were provided uncurated, with the amount varying by source and participant.

The collaborating institutions used their own protocols to collect whole blood in K2EDTA tubes. For TCRbeta analysis, collaborators shipped samples in one of three forms: frozen whole blood, isolated PBMCs, or DNA extracted from either of those sample types. The immunoSEQ Assay, a bias-controlled multiplex PCR, was used to amplify TCRbeta CDR3 regions from genomic DNA. The authors' pipeline ran thus. Within the assay, amplification of reference gene primers was used to estimate how many nucleated cells each sample contained. To quantify the absolute abundance of each unique TCRbeta CDR3 rearrangement, sequence reads were collapsed and filtered. For each sample, productive Simpson clonality was calculated by taking the square root of Simpson's diversity index across productive rearrangements. The source is immuneACCESS, and TCRdb retained only in-frame sequences with V and J called. Part of the clones is not carried over; for the studies checked, unresolved V genes explain less than half of this, and the remainder is unexplained. The V and J calls and clone size were taken over from that table, and D and trimming were inferred from the DNA. The sample table holds over 100,000 clones, of which roughly 82% were seen once. Approximately 26% of the sample comes from the top ten.

Concerning this clone: This clone's antigen is unknown. No base quality information exists; no much larger clone differs at one position.

Material for sequencing was peripheral blood. This receptor was obtained from a man aged 55 to 70 with acute or convalescent COVID-19.

The nucleotide sequence reads as follows: TGTGCCACCAGTGATGCCACCGGACAGGGCTATGTCACTAACTATGGCTACACCTTC. Translated, this is CATSDATGQGYVTNYGYTF. Here the chain combines TRBV24-1 and TRBJ1-2; 8 bases in the middle match TRBD1. The germline V gene gives CDR1 as KGHDR and CDR2 as SFDVKD. Its CDR3 holds 19 amino acids, cysteine through phenylalanine. Of all the DNA, just the CDR3 is kept, 57 bases in frame from base 1. Germline trimming amounts to 3 bases on V and 0 bases on J, with 14 as the count of junction bases outside the gene matches.